The clone carrying this T cell receptor beta chain was counted at least ten times. The sample is drawn from a study of blood T cell repertoires in COVID-19. Turning to the study itself: Both acute and convalescent COVID-19 samples were obtained from the United States, Italy and Spain. PBMCs, B-cell-depleted T cells, or T cells were the source of the cDNA or gDNA that made up the material.

Methods used by the authors: From reference gene primer amplification, estimates of nucleated cell counts were derived. TCRdb's copy holds only in-frame clones and misses some; the assay was immunoSEQ multiplex PCR. D and trimming were read from the DNA, whereas the V and J calls and clone size are those reported in that table. The sample lists 150,000 to 190,000 clones; roughly 80% were seen once. Germline CDR1 is SGDLS and CDR2 is YYNGEE. The length of the CDR3 is 19 residues. The trim removed 3 bases at V and 6 bases at J, leaving 16 bases unmatched. Input material: peripheral blood. The V call is TRBV9, the J call TRBJ2-1; 12 nucleotides align to TRBD2. This sequence originates from a woman aged 80 or over with acute or convalescent COVID-19. This CDR3 is CASSGKLAGGPGSGNEQFF. Written as DNA, the CDR3 is TGTGCCAGCAGCGGCAAGCTAGCGGGGGGGCCTGGGTCAGGCAATGAGCAGTTCTTC.